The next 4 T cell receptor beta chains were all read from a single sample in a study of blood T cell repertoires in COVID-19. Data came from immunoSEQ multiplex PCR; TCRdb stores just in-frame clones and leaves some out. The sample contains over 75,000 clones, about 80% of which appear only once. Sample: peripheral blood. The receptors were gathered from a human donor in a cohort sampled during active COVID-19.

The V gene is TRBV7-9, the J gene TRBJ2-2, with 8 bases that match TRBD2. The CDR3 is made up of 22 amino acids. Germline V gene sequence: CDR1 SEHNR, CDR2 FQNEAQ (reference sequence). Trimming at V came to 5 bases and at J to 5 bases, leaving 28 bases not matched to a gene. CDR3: CASSTRDSPTAGGPKGTGELFF. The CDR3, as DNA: TGTGCCAGCAGCACTAGGGACTCCCCGACCGCGGGAGGCCCGAAGGGAACCGGGGAGCTGTTTTTT.

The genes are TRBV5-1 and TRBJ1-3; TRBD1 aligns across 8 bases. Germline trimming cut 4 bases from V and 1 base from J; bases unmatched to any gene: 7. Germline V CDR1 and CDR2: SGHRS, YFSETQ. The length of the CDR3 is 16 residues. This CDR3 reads CASSKDRAISGNTIYF. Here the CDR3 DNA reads TGCGCCAGCAGCAAGGACAGGGCAATATCTGGAAACACCATATATTTT.

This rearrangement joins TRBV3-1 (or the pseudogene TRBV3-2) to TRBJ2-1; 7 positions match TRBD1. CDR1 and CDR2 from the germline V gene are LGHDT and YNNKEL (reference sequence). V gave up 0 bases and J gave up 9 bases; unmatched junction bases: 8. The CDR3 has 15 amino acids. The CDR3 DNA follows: TGTGCCAGCAGCCAAGATTTGAGACAGGGCACTGAGCAGTTCTTC. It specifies CASSQDLRQGTEQFF.

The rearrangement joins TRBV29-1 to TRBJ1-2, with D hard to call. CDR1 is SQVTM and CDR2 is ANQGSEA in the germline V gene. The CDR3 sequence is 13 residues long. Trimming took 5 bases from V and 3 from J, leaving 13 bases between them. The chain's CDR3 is CSVQALGDYGYTF. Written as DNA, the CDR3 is TGCAGCGTTCAGGCCCTCGGGGACTATGGCTACACCTTC.